These 17 T cell receptor beta chains were sequenced from one sample in a study of shared clonotypes between healthy human individuals. Only in-frame clones appear in the TCRdb table, and some are missing; sequencing was by immunoSEQ multiplex PCR. The repertoire holds roughly 1.4 million clones, with about 98.5% as singletons. The sample consisted of naive CD4+ T cells sorted from blood. The subset: CD45RA+ positively selected. The origin of the receptors is a man aged 25 to 45 in good health.

This chain connects TRBV2 to TRBJ2-5; 7 nucleotides match TRBD1. Unmatched junction bases numbered 6, after V lost 7 bases and J lost 4 bases. There are 13 residues in the CDR3. CDR1 and CDR2 (germline): SNHLY, FYNNEI. This CDR3 reads CASTGGEGETQYF. For the CDR3, the DNA is TGTGCCAGCACAGGGGGAGAGGGAGAGACCCAGTACTTC.

Points on this clone: Different DNA sequences within this sample yield the same CDR3. The chain couples TRBV5-1 to TRBJ1-1, with D possibly being TRBD1 (6 bases). This CDR3 has 13 residues. Trimming pared 4 bases from V and 0 bases from J, leaving 7 bases between. Looked up from germline, CDR1 is SGHRS and CDR2 is YFSETQ. Here the CDR3 DNA reads TGCGCCAGCAGCCGACAGGTGAACACTGAAGCTTTCTTT. Encoded protein: CASSRQVNTEAFF.

The chain recombines TRBV14 with TRBJ2-3; 7 positions agree with TRBD2. The V gene's germline CDR1 is SGHDN and CDR2 FVKESK. With 4 bases clipped from V and 2 bases from J, the junction kept 6 bases outside the gene matches. The CDR3 is 15 residues long. The CDR3 loop reads CASSPSLAATDTQYF. The CDR3 DNA is TGTGCCAGCAGCCCCTCTCTAGCGGCCACAGATACGCAGTATTTT.

The chain joins TRBV6-1 to TRBJ2-7, with a possible D match to TRBD1 (5 bases). Germline assignment: CDR1 MNHNS and CDR2 SASEGT. This CDR3 spans 14 amino acids. Trimming left V 5 bases short and J 3 bases short, with 14 bases between. The CDR3 here is CASSNYVGDYEQYF. CDR3 nucleotides: TGTGCCAGCAGTAATTATGTAGGGGACTACGAGCAGTACTTC.

V gene TRBV7-6 combines with J gene TRBJ2-2; TRBD1 aligns across 10 bases. With V trimmed by 5 bases and J by 3 bases, 6 bases remained unmatched. Germline loops: CDR1 SGHVS, CDR2 FNYEAQ. The CDR3 loop spans 16 amino acids. The CDR3 region is CASSPVGTGDTGELFF. The DNA of the CDR3 is TGTGCCAGCAGCCCCGTTGGGACAGGGGACACCGGGGAGCTGTTTTTT. Filled out from reference TRBV7-6 and TRBJ2-2, the complete variable domain reads GAGVSQSPRYKVTKRGQDVALRCDPISGHVSLYWYRQALGQGPEFLTYFNYEAQQDKSGLPNDRFSAERPEGSISTLTIQRTEQRDSAMYRCASSPVGTGDTGELFFGEGSRLTVL.

The V gene is TRBV5-1, the J gene TRBJ2-1; D remains ambiguous. CDR1 SGHRS and CDR2 YFSETQ come from the germline V gene. The V gene lost 1 base and the J gene lost 4 bases, with 12 bases spanning the gap. This CDR3 has 15 amino acids. The CDR3: CASSLSRREYNEQFF. DNA of the CDR3: TGCGCCAGCAGCTTGAGCCGACGCGAATACAATGAGCAGTTCTTC.

The rearrangement uses TRBV9 and TRBJ2-7; D possibly matches TRBD1 or TRBD2 (8 bases each). The CDR3 extends over 15 amino acids. V was cut by 3 bases and J by 2 bases, with 15 bases left in between. Germline assignment: CDR1 SGDLS and CDR2 YYNGEE. CDR3 loop: CASSAGGGRTYEQYF. The CDR3 nucleotides are TGTGCCAGCAGCGCAGGGGGCGGGAGGACCTACGAGCAGTACTTC.

V and J are TRBV5-4 and TRBJ2-2, with 12 nucleotides matching TRBD2. Germline V gene sequence: CDR1 SGHNT, CDR2 YYREEE (reference sequence). V dropped 2 bases and J dropped 4; count of bases not matched to a gene: 12. CDR3 length: 19 amino acids. This CDR3 reads CASSFIRTSGTMGTGELFF. CDR3 in DNA: TGTGCCAGCAGCTTTATACGGACTAGCGGGACCATGGGCACCGGGGAGCTGTTTTTT.

The CDR3 loop reads CASSNSGISYNEQFF. CDR3 DNA: TGCGCCAGCAGCAATAGCGGGATCTCCTACAATGAGCAGTTCTTC. The J gene is TRBJ2-1, the V gene TRBV5-1, with 8 bases that match TRBD2. Germline V gene sequence: CDR1 SGHRS, CDR2 YFSETQ. Losses at the gene ends were 4 bases for V and 0 bases for J; bases not matched to a gene: 3. The CDR3 sequence is 15 residues long.

For the CDR3, the DNA is TGTGCCAGCAGCCCCCCAGGGACAGGGGGCTACGAGCAGTACTTC. As protein: CASSPPGTGGYEQYF. This sequence joins TRBV5-6 and TRBJ2-7; 11 nucleotides line up with TRBD1. The germline gives CDR1 SGHDT, CDR2 YYEEEE. Unmatched junction bases numbered 6, after V lost 4 bases and J lost 3 bases. CDR3 size: 15 residues.

The rearrangement links TRBV6-5 to TRBJ2-7; no clear D gene. Per the germline V gene, CDR1 is MNHEY and CDR2 is SVGAGI. The CDR3 contains 14 residues. The germline V and J ends were trimmed by 0 bases and 4 bases, with 10 bases remaining between them. Here the CDR3 reads CASSYSGRVYEQYF. DNA for the CDR3: TGTGCCAGCAGTTACTCCGGTAGGGTTTACGAGCAGTACTTC.

The chain links TRBV6-5 to TRBJ2-1; tentatively, D is TRBD1 (6 bases). V was clipped by 6 bases and J by 4 bases, with 16 bases between them. CDR3 length equals 15 residues. CDR1 is MNHEY and CDR2 is SVGAGI in the germline V gene. The CDR3 sequence is CASSSRQVIYNEQFF. The CDR3 nucleotides are TGTGCCAGCAGCTCCCGACAGGTCATTTACAATGAGCAGTTCTTC.

The J gene is TRBJ1-4, the V gene TRBV7-9; D gene uncertain. Trimming cost V 5 bases and J 4 bases, with 26 bases left between them. Germline V CDR1 and CDR2: SEHNR, FQNEAQ (reference sequence). The CDR3 spans 19 residues. DNA of the CDR3: TGTGCCAGCAGCCTTGGTCGAATGGGTGCTATCCGCGGTAATGAAAAACTGTTTTTT. Translating it yields CASSLGRMGAIRGNEKLFF.

This clone has only one observation. A junction end diverges from the germline sequence, so it may reflect a read error. The rearrangement links TRBV4-2 to TRBJ2-4, with D unresolved. The CDR3 is 13 residues long. The germline V gene has CDR1 LGHNA and CDR2 YNFKEQ. CDR3 protein: CASSQDEAFTPNF. CDR3 nucleotides: TGTGCCAGCAGCCAAGACGAGGCCTTTACCCCTAACTTC.

The chain recombines TRBV10-1 with TRBJ2-2, with unresolved D. Germline V gives CDR1 WNHNN, CDR2 SYGVQD (reference sequence). V lost 4 bases, J lost 3 bases, and 12 bases lay in between. This CDR3 has 15 amino acids. CDR3 DNA: TGCGCCAGCAGTGGTTCAGCTCTGGACACCGGGGAGCTGTTTTTT. It specifies CASSGSALDTGELFF.

The rearrangement joins TRBV18 to TRBJ2-7; 9 bases map to TRBD2. This CDR3 has 17 residues. Looked up from germline, CDR1 is KGHSH and CDR2 is LQKENI. The J segment lost 3 bases and the V segment lost 2 bases, leaving 11 bases of the junction unmatched. CDR3 in amino acids: CASSPIIFGLASYEQYF. Written as DNA, the CDR3 is TGTGCCAGCTCACCAATCATATTCGGACTAGCGAGCTACGAGCAGTACTTC. Complete variable domain (other parts from reference TRBV18 and TRBJ2-7): NAGVMQNPRHLVRRRGQEARLRCSPMKGHSHVYWYRQLPEEGLKFMVYLQKENIIDESGMPKERFSAEFPKEGPSILRIQQVVRGDSAAYFCASSPIIFGLASYEQYFGPGTRLTVT.

This rearrangement joins TRBV7-3 to TRBJ1-1; D might be TRBD1 (6 bases). The germline CDR1 and CDR2 sequences are SGHTA and FQGTGA. The CDR3 is 13 amino acids. Trimming took off 5 bases at V and 1 base at J, with 8 bases between the two ends. The CDR3 loop is CASSATGNTEAFF. In DNA, the CDR3 is TGTGCCAGCAGCGCGACAGGGAACACTGAAGCTTTCTTT.